These 29 T cell receptor beta chains originate from one sample sequenced in a study of blood T cells in healthy people across ages. Together with a sample-barcoded 5' primer, a J-beta primer mix was included in a second PCR lasting roughly 6 to 12 cycles. Using its own MiXCR run on the 5' RACE reads, TCRdb lists one record per CDR3 protein. The sample has 1 million or so distinct CDR3 sequences, more than 40% seen once. Material: blood. Every receptor here comes from an older woman in good health.

The chain links TRBV6-1 to TRBJ2-7; the D gene is possibly TRBD1 (5 bases). Per germline, CDR1 MNHNS and CDR2 SASEGT. This CDR3 is 15 amino acids long. With 6 bases removed from V and 2 bases from J, the gap between germline ends came to 17 bases. The CDR3, as DNA: TGTGCCAGCAGGAGAGAGCAGGGTTCGGCCTACGAGCAGTACTTC. Translating it yields CASRREQGSAYEQYF.

The sample holds many counts of this clonotype. This chain uses TRBV27 with TRBJ2-7; D not certain. V was pared by 3 bases and J by 2 bases, with 11 bases between. Germline CDR1 MNHEY, CDR2 SMNVEV (reference sequence). This CDR3 region has 14 residues. The CDR3 sequence: CASSFSEVPYEQYF. The CDR3 nucleotides read TGTGCCAGCAGTTTTAGTGAGGTTCCCTACGAGCAGTACTTC.

The chain uses TRBV5-6 and TRBJ2-7, with D unclear. V lost 0 bases to trimming and J lost 3 bases, with 10 bases between them. This CDR3 comprises 14 residues. The germline V gene has CDR1 SGHDT and CDR2 YYEEEE. The CDR3 loop is CASSLAGPGYEQYF. The CDR3 nucleotides are TGTGCCAGCAGCTTGGCGGGCCCCGGCTACGAGCAGTACTTC. The full variable domain, completed using reference TRBV5-6 and TRBJ2-7, is DAGVTQSPTHLIKTRGQQVTLRCSPKSGHDTVSWYQQALGQGPQFIFQYYEEEERQRGNFPDRFSGHQFPNYSSELNVNALLLGDSALYLCASSLAGPGYEQYFGPGTRLTVT.

This clonotype was seen more than once but under ten times. The rearrangement links TRBV6-4 to TRBJ1-1; unclear D gene. Trimming took off 0 bases at V and 7 bases at J, with 12 bases between the two ends. The CDR3 is 14 residues long. Germline-derived CDR1 and CDR2 are MRHNA and SNTAGT. In nucleotides, the CDR3 is TGTGCCAGCAGTGACTCGAATCCGTCTGGTGAAGCTTTCTTT. This translates into CASSDSNPSGEAFF.

The rearrangement joins TRBV20-1 to TRBJ2-5; the D is unclear. This CDR3 has 11 amino acids. Germline lookup yields CDR1 DFQATT and CDR2 SNEGSKA (reference sequence). Trimming stripped 2 bases from V and 11 bases from J, with 12 bases between. The CDR3 DNA is TGCAGTGCTAGAATTGCCCAATCGCAGTACTTC. Translating it yields CSARIAQSQYF.

The genes are TRBV5-1 and TRBJ2-3; the D gene is possibly TRBD2 (5 bases). The CDR3 totals 16 residues. Germline V gives CDR1 SGHRS, CDR2 YFSETQ. Between the trimmed V and J ends, which lost 0 bases and 6 bases, there was a span of 17 bases. In DNA form, the CDR3 reads TGCGCCAGCAGCTTGGTCCAGGACGGGCCGGGGGATACGCAGTATTTT. Translation: CASSLVQDGPGDTQYF.

In its sample, this clonotype was seen a few times. This chain connects TRBV20-1 to TRBJ2-1; 13 nucleotides line up with TRBD2. With V trimmed by 6 bases and J by 5 bases, 4 bases remained unmatched. This CDR3 contains 14 residues. Germline CDR1 and CDR2: DFQATT and SNEGSKA (reference sequence). CDR3 in DNA: TGCAGTGCCATACTAGCGGGAGGGAACAATGAGCAGTTCTTC. It specifies CSAILAGGNNEQFF.

V usage is TRBV20-1 and J usage is TRBJ2-3, with unresolved D. Trimming took 4 bases from V and 0 from J, leaving 14 bases between them. Germline CDR1 DFQATT, CDR2 SNEGSKA (reference sequence). The CDR3 length is 15 residues. CDR3 nucleotide sequence: TGCAGTGCTACGAGTTTCGATGCTAGCACAGATACGCAGTATTTT. This sequence encodes CSATSFDASTDTQYF.

The chain uses TRBV27 and TRBJ2-7; 10 nucleotides line up with TRBD1. The V and J ends lost 6 bases and 0 bases, in that order; junction bases with no gene match: 11. Looked up from germline, CDR1 is MNHEY and CDR2 is SMNVEV (reference sequence). This CDR3 contains 17 residues. This CDR3 is CASRYSGTGVTSYEQYF. The CDR3 coding sequence is TGTGCCAGCAGATACTCCGGGACAGGGGTTACCTCCTACGAGCAGTACTTC.

This clonotype was observed a few times. The V gene is TRBV7-9, the J gene TRBJ2-5, with 7 bases identical to TRBD2. CDR3 length: 15 residues. Per germline, CDR1 SEHNR and CDR2 FQNEAQ (reference sequence). After removal of 3 bases from V and 2 bases from J, the junction contained 6 bases not matched to a gene. CDR3 sequence: CASSFWGGGQETQYF. The CDR3, as DNA: TGTGCCAGCAGCTTTTGGGGGGGAGGACAAGAGACCCAGTACTTC. Complete variable domain (other parts from reference TRBV7-9 and TRBJ2-5): DTGVSQNPRHKITKRGQNVTFRCDPISEHNRLYWYRQTLGQGPEFLTYFQNEAQLEKSRLLSDRFSAERPKGSFSTLEIQRTEQGDSAMYLCASSFWGGGQETQYFGPGTRLLVL.

The chain is built from TRBV6-5 and TRBJ2-7; maybe TRBD2 (5 bases). The CDR3 runs 16 residues. V was trimmed by 0 bases and J by 4 bases, leaving 16 bases between them. Per the germline V gene, CDR1 is MNHEY and CDR2 is SVGAGI. CDR3 residues: CASSYSGRAETYEQYF. CDR3 nucleotides: TGTGCCAGCAGTTACTCGGGCCGAGCGGAGACTTACGAGCAGTACTTC.

This clonotype was observed a few times. CDR3 in DNA: TGTGCCAGCAGTTATGGGACAGGAGTCTACGAGCAGTACTTC. It encodes CASSYGTGVYEQYF. The V and J genes are TRBV6-5 and TRBJ2-7; 8 bases fit TRBD1. Germline CDR1 reads MNHEY; CDR2 reads SVGAGI. V lost 3 bases to trimming and J lost 3 bases; unmatched junction nucleotides: 4. There are 14 residues in the CDR3.

The chain joins TRBV12-3 or TRBV12-4 to TRBJ2-7; D possibly uses TRBD1 or TRBD2 (5 bases each). With 5 bases removed from V and 9 bases from J, the gap between germline ends came to 17 bases. The CDR3 consists of 13 residues. The CDR3 here is CASSPTRAAGQYF. CDR3 nucleotide sequence: TGTGCCAGCAGTCCCACCAGGGCGGCGGGGCAGTACTTC.

Comment on this clonotype: Since a much larger clone is just one base distant, this may be a read error. This chain uses TRBV10-3 with TRBJ2-5; D gene unclear. Germline CDR1 reads ENHRY; CDR2 reads SYGVKD. This CDR3 spans 13 amino acids. V lost 2 bases and J 3 bases, leaving 7 bases between the germline ends. In DNA form, the CDR3 reads TGTGCCATCAGTGAGCAACGGAAAGAGACCCAGTACTTC. Residues: CAISEQRKETQYF.

This clonotype was seen more than once but under ten times. This rearrangement joins TRBV5-1 to TRBJ2-7, with 9 bases matching TRBD2. CDR1 and CDR2 from the germline V gene are SGHRS and YFSETQ. The CDR3 totals 15 residues. The junction had 7 bases not matched to a gene; V was cut back by 4 bases and J by 2 bases. Here the CDR3 DNA reads TGCGCCAGCAGCATTAGCGGGAGTGGGACCTACGAGCAGTACTTC. It specifies CASSISGSGTYEQYF.

The gene calls are TRBV7-8 and TRBJ1-4; 11 nucleotides match TRBD1. J gave up 8 bases and V 0 bases, and 2 bases lay outside the gene matches. Germline V gene lookup returns CDR1 SGHVS and CDR2 FQNEAQ. The CDR3 sequence is 15 residues long. The CDR3, as DNA: TGTGCCAGCAGCTTAGCACGGACAGGGGGCGAAAAACTGTTTTTT. Protein: CASSLARTGGEKLFF.

This clonotype was picked up one time. CDR3 sequence: CSARAQDRGIAGANVLTF. The DNA of the CDR3 is TGCAGTGCTAGAGCCCAAGACAGGGGTATCGCTGGGGCCAACGTCCTGACTTTC. The J gene is TRBJ2-6, the V gene TRBV20-1, with 8 bases fitting TRBD1. Germline V gene lookup returns CDR1 DFQATT and CDR2 SNEGSKA (reference sequence). CDR3 size: 18 residues. Trimming at V came to 1 base and at J to 2 bases, leaving 10 bases not matched to a gene.

The J gene is TRBJ2-5, the V gene TRBV20-1, with a possible D match to TRBD1 (6 bases). Germline lookup yields CDR1 DFQATT and CDR2 SNEGSKA (reference sequence). There are 13 residues in the CDR3. Trimming took off 6 bases at V and 2 bases at J, with 13 bases between the two ends. CDR3 sequence reads: CSAGTGTQETQYF. CDR3 DNA sequence: TGCAGTGCCGGGACCGGGACACAAGAGACCCAGTACTTC.

This clonotype was counted only a few times. This chain uses TRBV7-9 with TRBJ2-3; 11 bases align to TRBD2. CDR1 SEHNR and CDR2 FQNEAQ come from the germline V gene (reference sequence). V gave up 4 bases and J gave up 2 bases; unmatched junction bases: 8. The CDR3 totals 17 residues. In DNA form, the CDR3 reads TGTGCCAGCAGCTCCCCGCTGGGACTAGCGGACACAGATACGCAGTATTTT. Residues: CASSSPLGLADTDTQYF.

V and J are TRBV28 and TRBJ2-1, with D possibly matching TRBD2 (5 bases). Germline V gene data show CDR1 as MDHEN and CDR2 as SYDVKM. The V and J ends lost 7 bases and 15 bases respectively, with 19 bases between them. There are 12 residues in the CDR3. CDR3 DNA sequence: TGTGCCAGCATTAACAGCGGCGGCTCGGTGTTCTTC. Translation: CASINSGGSVFF. The entire variable domain, with the rest obtained from reference TRBV28 and TRBJ2-1, is as follows: DVKVTQSSRYLVKRTGEKVFLECVQDMDHENMFWYRQDPGLGLRLIYFSYDVKMKEKGDIPEGYSVSREKKERFSLILESASTNQTSMYLCASINSGGSVFFGPGTRLTVL.

The chain couples TRBV20-1 to TRBJ2-3, with 9 bases lining up with TRBD2. Per germline, CDR1 DFQATT and CDR2 SNEGSKA (reference sequence). There are 15 residues in the CDR3. Trimming removed 0 bases from V and 3 bases from J; junction bases left unmatched: 4. DNA for the CDR3: TGCAGTGCTAGAGATCCTCTAGCGGGGACAGATACGCAGTATTTT. Residues: CSARDPLAGTDTQYF.

This clonotype was seen only a few times. The genes are TRBV15 and TRBJ1-5, with D uncertain. The CDR3 extends over 12 amino acids. The ends were cut back, 1 base at V and 15 bases at J, with 13 bases in the middle. CDR1 and CDR2 from the germline V gene are LNHNV and YYDKDF (reference sequence). The CDR3 DNA reads as TGTGCCACCAGCAGAGGAGGAAGGGTGTCGCATTTT. Translated, it gives CATSRGGRVSHF. Full variable domain (remainder filled in from reference TRBV15 and TRBJ1-5): DAMVIQNPRYQVTQFGKPVTLSCSQTLNHNVMYWYQQKSSQAPKLLFHYYDKDFNNEADTPDNFQSRRPNTSFCFLDIRSPGLGDTAMYLCATSRGGRVSHFGDGTRLSIL.

The V and J genes are TRBV20-1 and TRBJ1-2; 7 nucleotides match TRBD1. Germline-derived CDR1 and CDR2 are DFQATT and SNEGSKA (reference sequence). The CDR3 has 15 residues. V gave up 6 bases and J gave up 2 bases; unmatched junction bases: 12. Here the CDR3 DNA reads TGCAGTGCCGGGGACAGCGCTGCTGTGAACTATGGCTACACCTTC. Translation: CSAGDSAAVNYGYTF.

This clonotype has ten or more counts. V is TRBV2 and J is TRBJ2-3; 12 nucleotides match TRBD2. The CDR3 is 17 amino acids. Germline V CDR1 and CDR2: SNHLY, FYNNEI. Trimming cost V 5 bases and J 0 bases; bases outside gene matches: 6. This chain's CDR3 is CASSRLAGGTSTDTQYF. Here the CDR3 DNA reads TGTGCCAGCAGTAGGCTAGCGGGAGGGACTAGCACAGATACGCAGTATTTT.

This clonotype has only one observation. J is TRBJ2-7 and V is TRBV3-1; 11 bases map to TRBD2. The germline V gene has CDR1 LGHDT and CDR2 YNNKEL (reference sequence). This CDR3 comprises 18 residues. Trimming at V came to 3 bases and at J to 1 base, leaving 11 bases not matched to a gene. The CDR3 loop reads CASSHGMIAGGISYEQYF. The CDR3 region has the DNA TGTGCCAGCAGCCACGGGATGATAGCGGGAGGGATTTCCTACGAGCAGTACTTC.

This clonotype was observed a few times. The rearrangement joins TRBV6-1 to TRBJ2-5; 11 positions agree with TRBD1. The CDR3 totals 15 residues. V shed 5 bases and J 11 bases; nucleotides not matched to a gene: 13. In germline, CDR1 is MNHNS, CDR2 SASEGT. CDR3 residues: CASSSHSGTGGEQYF. The CDR3 bases are TGTGCCAGCAGTTCACATTCCGGGACAGGGGGTGAGCAGTACTTC.

This clonotype was seen more than once but under ten times. The gene calls are TRBV20-1 and TRBJ2-1; D might be TRBD1 or TRBD2, each matching 5 bases. The germline CDR1 and CDR2 sequences are DFQATT and SNEGSKA (reference sequence). The V and J ends lost 6 bases and 0 bases respectively, with 15 bases between them. CDR3 length equals 15 residues. CDR3 protein: CSAKGPLSSYNEQFF. CDR3 DNA: TGCAGTGCAAAGGGACCGCTAAGCTCCTACAATGAGCAGTTCTTC.

The chain couples TRBV13 to TRBJ2-7, with TRBD2 matching 7 bases. This CDR3 spans 15 amino acids. V lost 4 bases to trimming and J lost 6 bases; unmatched junction nucleotides: 12. Germline V CDR1 and CDR2: PRHDT, FYEKMQ (reference sequence). The DNA of the CDR3 is TGTGCCAGCAGCTCCCTAGGACTAGAAACCGGCGAGCAGTACTTC. Translating it yields CASSSLGLETGEQYF.

The V gene is TRBV27, the J gene TRBJ2-7, with D tentatively TRBD2 (6 bases). Trimming pared 6 bases from V and 3 bases from J, leaving 15 bases between. The CDR3 is 14 amino acids. Germline V gene data show CDR1 as MNHEY and CDR2 as SMNVEV (reference sequence). CDR3 region: CASSLREVGYEQYF. CDR3 sequence (DNA): TGTGCCAGCAGCCTCAGGGAGGTGGGCTACGAGCAGTACTTC.